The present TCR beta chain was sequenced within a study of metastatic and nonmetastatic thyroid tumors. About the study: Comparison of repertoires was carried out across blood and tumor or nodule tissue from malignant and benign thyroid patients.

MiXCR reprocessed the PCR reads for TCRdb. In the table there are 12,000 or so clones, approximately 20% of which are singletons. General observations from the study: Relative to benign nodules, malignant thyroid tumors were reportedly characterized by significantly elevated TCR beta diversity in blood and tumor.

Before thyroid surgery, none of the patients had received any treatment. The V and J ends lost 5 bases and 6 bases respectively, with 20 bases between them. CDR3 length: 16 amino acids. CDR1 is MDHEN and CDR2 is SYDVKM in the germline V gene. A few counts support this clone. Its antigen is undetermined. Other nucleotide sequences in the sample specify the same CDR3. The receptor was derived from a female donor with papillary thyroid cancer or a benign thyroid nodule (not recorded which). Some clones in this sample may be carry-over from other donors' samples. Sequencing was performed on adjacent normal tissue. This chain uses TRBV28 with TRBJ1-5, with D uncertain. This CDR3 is CASSATRRVGSQPQHF. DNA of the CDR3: TGTGCCAGCAGTGCGACCCGTAGGGTTGGGAGTCAGCCCCAGCATTTT.